These T cell receptor beta chains were read from a single sample in a study of blood T cell repertoires in COVID-19. Sequencing used immunoSEQ multiplex PCR; TCRdb keeps in-frame clones, though not all of them. The data show 150,000 to 200,000 clones, 70% to 90% seen once. The source material was peripheral blood. The receptors originated from a man between 65 and 80 years old with active or convalescent COVID-19. CDR3s leave out the opening cysteine and the closing phenylalanine or tryptophan. The order of the fields is V gene, CDR3 protein.

>TRBV19
APTQRERERVRTQY
>TRBV3-1/TRBV3-2
ASSHRRTGADEQY
>TRBV7-9
ASSFRTSGVSYNEQF
>TRBV28
ASSLRTTNEKLF
>TRBV6-5
ATLRGQGYGYT
>TRBV3-1/TRBV3-2
ASSQVGGTEAF
>TRBV7-2
ASSRRRGSGNTIY
>TRBV29-1
SVSGEGYEQY
>TRBV28
ALRGQGLNEQF
>TRBV7-2
ASSAGGSSYEQY
>TRBV7-2
ASSLPPRGNTEAF
>TRBV30
AWSPRDRGSEAF
>TRBV6-5
ASSYRRFSGANVLT
>TRBV29-1
SVARGRADTQY
>TRBV6-1
ASSVGLQSSGANVLT
>TRBV28
ASSSGHRSGANVLT
>TRBV4-3
ASSQLAGGTDTQY
>TRBV20-1
SASTGQGSKPQH
>TRBV12-3/TRBV12-4
ASSPVGSFEQY
>TRBV7-2
ASSLSGGLGSPLH
>TRBV29-1
SVGAGGTEAF
>TRBV19
ASNPVAAHSSNYGYT
>TRBV30
AWVGQAEAF
>TRBV20-1
SASPLAGRRDTQY
>TRBV2
ASSRTDTGELF
>TRBV5-4
ASSQKQGNEQF
>TRBV9
ASSGRPSTDTQY
>TRBV7-2
ASSLMSGRVVKNIQY
>TRBV28
ASSSALREGY
>TRBV7-8
ASTVGGSPYNEQF
>TRBV11-2
ASSSTSGDTEAF
>TRBV5-1
ASSEQNTEAF
>TRBV7-8
ASSPGLAGVNEQF
>TRBV3-1/TRBV3-2
ASSYPGTATANYGYT
>TRBV19
ASSGQGINTGELF
>TRBV15
ATSRSPDSSYNEQF
>TRBV30
AWSPRDRVLLNEQY